Below are 19 T cell receptor beta chains sequenced from a single sample in a study of blood T cell repertoires in COVID-19. Assay: immunoSEQ multiplex PCR; the TCRdb copy retains only in-frame clones and omits some. The sample yields around 420,000 clones, approximately 86% seen once. Specimen: PBMCs or T cells enriched from blood (not recorded which). Receptor source: a woman between 35 and 50 years old with acute COVID-19.

This sequence joins TRBV7-8 and TRBJ1-3; 7 positions agree with TRBD1. CDR3 length: 16 residues. Germline V gives CDR1 SGHVS, CDR2 FQNEAQ. V lost 0 bases to trimming and J lost 0 bases; unmatched junction nucleotides: 2. CDR3 sequence (DNA): TGTGCCAGCAGCTTAGCGGGGGACAGCTCTGGAAACACCATATATTTT. As protein: CASSLAGDSSGNTIYF.

This clone was found once. The chain recombines TRBV27 with TRBJ2-5, with 10 nucleotides matching TRBD2. CDR3 length equals 15 residues. CDR1 is MNHEY, CDR2 SMNVEV, per germline (reference sequence). J gave up 5 bases and V 2 bases, and 5 bases lay outside the gene matches. The CDR3 spells CASSLERGGHETQYF. The CDR3 bases are TGTGCCAGCAGTTTAGAGCGGGGGGGCCACGAGACCCAGTACTTC.

The CDR3 DNA reads as TGTGCCAGCAGCCCGGGACTAGCTGTACCCTACAATGAGCAGTTCTTC. It translates to CASSPGLAVPYNEQFF. The V call is TRBV3-1 (or the pseudogene TRBV3-2), the J call TRBJ2-1; 9 positions agree with TRBD2. With V trimmed by 4 bases and J by 2 bases, 6 bases remained unmatched. This CDR3 region has 16 residues. Looked up from germline, CDR1 is LGHDT and CDR2 is YNNKEL (reference sequence).

The CDR3 spells CASSMDRGRDNEKLFF. In nucleotides, the CDR3 is TGTGCCAGTAGCATGGACAGGGGGAGAGATAATGAAAAACTGTTTTTT. This chain connects TRBV19 to TRBJ1-4; 10 bases align to TRBD1. The V and J ends lost 6 bases and 4 bases, in that order; junction bases with no gene match: 8. Germline V CDR1 and CDR2: LNHDA, SQIVND (reference sequence). The CDR3 sequence is 16 residues long.

The CDR3 DNA follows: TGCAGCGCTGGGCCTGCAACTAATGAAAAACTGTTTTTT. Translation: CSAGPATNEKLFF. This chain links TRBV29-1 with TRBJ1-4; D gene unclear. Germline V gene lookup returns CDR1 SQVTM and CDR2 ANQGSEA. V was shortened by 7 bases and J by 0 bases, with 9 bases between the two germline ends. The CDR3 covers 13 residues. Full variable domain (rest looked up from reference TRBV29-1 and TRBJ1-4): SAVISQKPSRDICQRGTSLTIQCQVDSQVTMMFWYRQQPGQSLTLIATANQGSEATYESGFVIDKFPISRPNLTFSTLTVSNMSPEDSSIYLCSAGPATNEKLFFGSGTQLSVL.

J is TRBJ1-2 and V is TRBV18; D gene unclear. V was shortened by 0 bases and J by 6 bases, with 11 bases between the two germline ends. Germline values: CDR1 KGHSH, CDR2 LQKENI. The CDR3 covers 14 residues. CDR3 sequence (DNA): TGTGCCAGCTCACCACCGTCAGTCAACAATGGCTACACCTTC. Translation gives CASSPPSVNNGYTF.

The chain joins TRBV7-2 to TRBJ2-7, with D possibly being TRBD1 (6 bases). The CDR3 runs 13 residues. Germline V gene lookup returns CDR1 SGHTA and CDR2 FQGNSA. Between the trimmed V and J ends, which lost 5 bases and 6 bases, there was a span of 14 bases. CDR3 region: CASSPRQAAEQYF. CDR3 nucleotides: TGTGCCAGCAGCCCCAGACAGGCCGCCGAGCAGTACTTC.

The chain recombines TRBV19 with TRBJ1-1, with 7 bases aligning to TRBD1. Trimming cost V 7 bases and J 2 bases; bases outside gene matches: 7. CDR1 LNHDA and CDR2 SQIVND come from the germline V gene (reference sequence). This CDR3 contains 14 residues. CDR3 in amino acids: CASMEEGANTEAFF. CDR3 DNA: TGTGCCAGTATGGAGGAGGGGGCAAACACTGAAGCTTTCTTT.

The chain links TRBV2 to TRBJ2-7; the match to TRBD1 covers 10 bases. CDR1 is SNHLY and CDR2 is FYNNEI in the germline V gene. The CDR3 extends over 14 amino acids. The J segment lost 5 bases and the V segment lost 4 bases, leaving 5 bases of the junction unmatched. The CDR3, as DNA: TGTGCCAGCAGTGGACAGGGGGCGATGGACGAGCAGTACTTC. It specifies CASSGQGAMDEQYF.

The chain carries TRBV2 and TRBJ2-1; 8 bases align to TRBD1. CDR3 length: 13 residues. Germline loops: CDR1 SNHLY, CDR2 FYNNEI. J gave up 10 bases and V 6 bases, and 8 bases lay outside the gene matches. As DNA, the CDR3 is TGTGCCAGCAGCCTCTGGCCAGGGGGCGAGCAGTTCTTC. It specifies CASSLWPGGEQFF. The variable domain in full, completed from reference TRBV2 and TRBJ2-1, reads EPEVTQTPSHQVTQMGQEVILRCVPISNHLYFYWYRQILGQKVEFLVSFYNNEISEKSEIFDDQFSVERPDGSNFTLKIRSTKLEDSAMYFCASSLWPGGEQFFGPGTRLTVL.

This chain uses TRBV9 with TRBJ1-1; D not certain. Germline-derived CDR1 and CDR2 are SGDLS and YYNGEE. The V end was cut by 1 base, the J end by 1 base, with 5 bases between. This CDR3 comprises 13 residues. The DNA for the CDR3 is TGTGCCAGCAGCGTACGGTGGAACACTGAAGCTTTCTTT. This translates into CASSVRWNTEAFF. The whole variable domain, remainder taken from reference TRBV9 and TRBJ1-1, is DSGVTQTPKHLITATGQRVTLRCSPRSGDLSVYWYQQSLDQGLQFLIQYYNGEERAKGNILERFSAQQFPDLHSELNLSSLELGDSALYFCASSVRWNTEAFFGQGTRLTVV.

The J gene is TRBJ2-3, the V gene TRBV2; 7 positions match TRBD2. The CDR3 loop spans 12 amino acids. CDR1 is SNHLY, CDR2 FYNNEI, per germline. V gave up 7 bases and J gave up 10 bases; unmatched junction bases: 8. For the CDR3, the DNA is TGTGCCAGCACCTTAGAGCGGGGCGCGCAGTATTTT. Translated, it gives CASTLERGAQYF. Full variable domain (rest looked up from reference TRBV2 and TRBJ2-3): EPEVTQTPSHQVTQMGQEVILRCVPISNHLYFYWYRQILGQKVEFLVSFYNNEISEKSEIFDDQFSVERPDGSNFTLKIRSTKLEDSAMYFCASTLERGAQYFGPGTRLTVL.

The J gene is TRBJ1-4, the V gene TRBV7-9, with D maybe TRBD1 (5 bases). The ends were cut back, 3 bases at V and 6 bases at J, with 11 bases in the middle. There are 14 residues in the CDR3. CDR1 is SEHNR, CDR2 FQNEAQ, per germline (reference sequence). CDR3 DNA sequence: TGTGCCAGCAGCTTCGCGGGGGGTGATGAAAAACTGTTTTTT. Translated, it gives CASSFAGGDEKLFF.

A remark on this clone: It is unclear where the CDR3 begins or ends on the DNA, so no DNA is shown, and the CDR3 is as TCRdb lists it. The chain combines TRBV9 with TRBJ1-2; TRBD1, the table's D call, was not compared with the DNA. The germline CDR1 and CDR2 sequences are SGDLS and YYNGEE. The CDR3 adds up to 14 amino acids, both ends counted. CDR3 protein: CASSPRVGQGANTF.

The chain carries TRBV6-1 and TRBJ1-1, with 9 positions matching TRBD1. Per germline, CDR1 MNHNS and CDR2 SASEGT. This CDR3 spans 14 amino acids. Germline trimming cut 3 bases from V and 11 bases from J; bases unmatched to any gene: 10. The chain's CDR3 is CASSDGQGPVSAFF. Here the CDR3 DNA reads TGTGCCAGCAGTGACGGACAGGGGCCGGTCTCGGCTTTCTTT.

The chain couples TRBV6-5 to TRBJ1-1, with 8 bases fitting TRBD1. CDR3 length equals 15 residues. The V segment lost 5 bases and the J segment 2 bases; nucleotides outside the gene matches: 7. Germline CDR1 MNHEY, CDR2 SVGAGI. The CDR3 DNA reads as TGTGCCAGCAGTATTCGACAGGGGACAAACACTGAAGCTTTCTTT. Amino acids: CASSIRQGTNTEAFF.

This clone was seen more than once but under ten times. This chain links TRBV5-1 with TRBJ2-1, with D possibly TRBD1 on 5 matching bases. Germline CDR1 SGHRS, CDR2 YFSETQ. V shed 5 bases and J shed 10 bases, with 13 bases lying between them. This CDR3 has 12 residues. DNA for the CDR3: TGCGCCAGCAGTCAAAATAACAGGGAGCAGTTCTTC. Amino acids: CASSQNNREQFF.

The chain combines TRBV28 with TRBJ2-7; possibly TRBD1 for D (6 bases). The germline CDR1 and CDR2 sequences are MDHEN and SYDVKM. The CDR3 is made up of 13 amino acids. The germline V and J ends were trimmed by 8 bases and 2 bases, with 13 bases remaining between them. As DNA, the CDR3 is TGTGCCAGCGGCGACAGGAGTACCTACGAGCAGTACTTC. Protein product: CASGDRSTYEQYF.

This rearrangement joins TRBV6-5 to TRBJ1-2; 10 bases line up with TRBD1. The CDR3 contains 14 residues. Germline loops: CDR1 MNHEY, CDR2 SVGAGI. V gave up 5 bases and J gave up 8 bases; unmatched junction bases: 8. The CDR3 DNA is TGTGCCAGCAGTATGGACAGGGGGGTAGCAGGCTACACCTTC. It specifies CASSMDRGVAGYTF.